This TCR beta chain derives from a study of T cell changes during pregnancy in multiple sclerosis. Sequencing was performed with immunoSEQ multiplex PCR; in TCRdb, only in-frame clones are kept and a portion is missing. The data show just under 65,000 clones, with about nine tenths seen just once and 1% to 1.5% held by the top ten. The CDR3 has 13 amino acids. The V and J ends lost 11 bases and 0 bases, in that order; junction bases with no gene match: 4. Germline loops: CDR1 ENHRY, CDR2 SYGVKD. The receptor comes from a female donor in good health, enrolled as a control in a pregnancy study. The J gene is TRBJ1-5, the V gene TRBV10-3, with 7 bases matching TRBD1. The starting material was peripheral blood, obtained after pregnancy. The CDR3 is CAAQGFSNQPQHF. The DNA for the CDR3 is TGTGCCGCACAGGGGTTTAGCAATCAGCCCCAGCATTTT.